This TCR beta chain was found in a study of blood T cell repertoires in COVID-19. Study in general: The origin of the acute and convalescent COVID-19 samples was the United States, Italy and Spain.

This CDR3 is 14 amino acids long. V was pared by 1 base and J by 7 bases, with 14 bases between. Germline V CDR1 and CDR2: SGHVS, FQNEAQ. Self-reported history from a screening survey and questionnaire set each donor's cohort. Per the authors' pipeline: Estimated nucleated cell counts came from reference gene primer amplification. Only in-frame clones appear in the TCRdb table, and some are missing; sequencing was by immunoSEQ multiplex PCR. V, J and clone size were drawn from that table, and D and trimming were deduced from the DNA. This table has over 130,000 clones, roughly four fifths appearing once.

The specimen sequenced was PBMCs or T cells enriched from blood (not recorded which). The chain employs TRBV7-8 and TRBJ2-7, with D unclear. This sequence was found in a woman aged 18-35 years who had been exposed to COVID-19. This CDR3 is CASSLGGTRGEQYF. The DNA for the CDR3 is TGTGCCAGCAGCTTAGGAGGTACCCGCGGAGAGCAGTACTTC.